These 8 T cell receptor beta chains originate from one sample sequenced in a study of blood T cell repertoires in COVID-19. TCRdb's table, derived via immunoSEQ multiplex PCR, lists solely in-frame clones and lacks some. The repertoire consists of almost 55,000 clones, with around 87% occurring once and the leading ten covering 6.5% to 8%. The sample comprised peripheral blood. All receptors come from a man aged 45-65 years with active COVID-19.

This sequence joins TRBV19 and TRBJ2-7, with 12 bases matching TRBD2. The CDR3 extends over 14 amino acids. Trimming removed 6 bases from V and 5 bases from J; junction bases left unmatched: 5. Germline CDR1 is LNHDA and CDR2 is SQIVND (reference sequence). The chain's CDR3 is CASSNRLAGDEQYF. The CDR3 DNA reads TGTGCCAGTAGCAATAGACTAGCGGGAGACGAGCAGTACTTC.

The chain joins TRBV4-3 to TRBJ1-4; D is ambiguous. This CDR3 is built from 15 residues. The germline V gene encodes CDR1 LGHNA and CDR2 YSLEER. V was pared by 1 base and J by 3 bases, with 9 bases between. The CDR3 bases are TGCGCCAGCAGCCAAGTAGGGAGGGCTAATGAAAAACTGTTTTTT. Its protein product is CASSQVGRANEKLFF.

This chain links TRBV4-1 with TRBJ1-1; the match to TRBD1 covers 7 bases. V shed 4 bases, J shed 8 bases, and the junction held 10 bases outside the gene matches. Germline values: CDR1 MGHRA, CDR2 YSYEKL. This CDR3 spans 14 amino acids. CDR3 protein: CASSRHQPGQEAFF. Here the CDR3 DNA reads TGCGCCAGCAGCCGCCATCAACCGGGACAGGAAGCTTTCTTT.

The chain couples TRBV27 to TRBJ1-1; D remains ambiguous. The CDR3 contains 15 residues. V was shortened by 6 bases and J by 0 bases, with 14 bases between the two germline ends. Germline lookup yields CDR1 MNHEY and CDR2 SMNVEV (reference sequence). The CDR3 DNA follows: TGTGCCAGCAGATCCCAAACAGTCATGAACACTGAAGCTTTCTTT. It yields the protein CASRSQTVMNTEAFF.

The chain joins TRBV28 to TRBJ1-2; 12 nucleotides match TRBD1. Trimming removed 5 bases from V and 3 bases from J; junction bases left unmatched: 7. Germline CDR1 MDHEN, CDR2 SYDVKM. The CDR3 totals 16 residues. The CDR3 nucleotides are TGTGCCAGCAGTCTTCCGGGACAGGGGGCTGACTATGGCTACACCTTC. Translation gives CASSLPGQGADYGYTF.

The rearrangement links TRBV7-9 to TRBJ1-5; 7 bases are shared with TRBD1. Germline V gene sequence: CDR1 SEHNR, CDR2 FQNEAQ (reference sequence). V shed 4 bases and J 0 bases; nucleotides not matched to a gene: 6. The CDR3 consists of 16 residues. In DNA, the CDR3 is TGTGCCAGCAGCTATGGGGACAGCTTTAGCAATCAGCCCCAGCATTTT. This sequence encodes CASSYGDSFSNQPQHF.

The chain carries TRBV7-6 and TRBJ1-6, with D unresolved. The germline gives CDR1 SGHVS, CDR2 FNYEAQ. The CDR3 loop spans 15 amino acids. Trimming shortened V by 3 bases and J by 9 bases, and 15 bases separated the two germline ends. The CDR3, as DNA: TGTGCCAGCAGCTTTGAGGGCAGCGGCCTTTCACCCCTCCACTTT. Translating gives CASSFEGSGLSPLHF.

This clone was seen only a few times. The J gene is TRBJ1-2, the V gene TRBV4-1; the match to TRBD1 covers 12 bases. From germline, CDR1 is MGHRA and CDR2 YSYEKL. The junction had 7 bases not matched to a gene; V was cut back by 6 bases and J by 8 bases. The CDR3 has 14 amino acids. CDR3 sequence (DNA): TGCGCCAGCAGGGGGACAGGGGGCGACGGAGGCTACACCTTC. It codes for CASRGTGGDGGYTF.